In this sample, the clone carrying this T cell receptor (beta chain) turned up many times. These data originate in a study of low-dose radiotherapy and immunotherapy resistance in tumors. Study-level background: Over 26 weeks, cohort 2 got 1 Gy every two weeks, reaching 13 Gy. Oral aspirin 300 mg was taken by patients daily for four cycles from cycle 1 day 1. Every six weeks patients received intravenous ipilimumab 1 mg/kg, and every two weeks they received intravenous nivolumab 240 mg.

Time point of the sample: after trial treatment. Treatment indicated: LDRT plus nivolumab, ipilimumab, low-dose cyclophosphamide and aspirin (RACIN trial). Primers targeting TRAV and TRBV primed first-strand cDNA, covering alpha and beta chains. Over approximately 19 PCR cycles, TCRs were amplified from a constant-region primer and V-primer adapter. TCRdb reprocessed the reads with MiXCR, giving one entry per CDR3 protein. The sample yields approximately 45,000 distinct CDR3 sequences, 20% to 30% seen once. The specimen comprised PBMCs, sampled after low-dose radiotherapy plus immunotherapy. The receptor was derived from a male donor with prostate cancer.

CDR3 loop: CSARSGTINTQYF. CDR3 sequence (DNA): TGCAGTGCTAGATCTGGGACTATTAACACGCAGTATTTT. The chain is built from TRBV20-1 and TRBJ2-3; TRBD2 matches 7 bases. V gave up 2 bases and J gave up 9 bases; unmatched junction bases: 8. Germline V lookup: CDR1 DFQATT, CDR2 SNEGSKA (reference sequence). This CDR3 is built from 13 residues.